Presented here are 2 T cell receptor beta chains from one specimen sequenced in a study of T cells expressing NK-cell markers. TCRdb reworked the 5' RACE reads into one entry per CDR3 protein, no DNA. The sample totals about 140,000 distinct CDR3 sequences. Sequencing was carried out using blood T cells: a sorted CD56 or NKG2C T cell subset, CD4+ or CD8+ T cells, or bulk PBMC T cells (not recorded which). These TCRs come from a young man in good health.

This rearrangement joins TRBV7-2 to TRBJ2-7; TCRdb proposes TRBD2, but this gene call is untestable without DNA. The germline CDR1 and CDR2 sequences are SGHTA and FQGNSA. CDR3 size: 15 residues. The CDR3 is CASSLVGLAWYEQYF.

The CDR3 region is CASSQESGQDTQYF. The genes are TRBV4-2 and TRBJ2-3. Germline V gene lookup returns CDR1 LGHNA and CDR2 YNFKEQ. This CDR3 comprises 14 residues.